This TCR beta chain was profiled in a study of diagnostic markers for celiac disease (dated by TCRdb to 2019 to 2021). Note on this clonotype: Its antigen is not yet known.

The listed sequencing device is Illumina MiSeq. After reprocessing by TCRdb, each CDR3 protein sequence is one entry, and no DNA is given. The sample's table covers 1,200 to 1,500 distinct CDR3 sequences. 13% to 15% of the sample lies in the top ten. The sample taken for sequencing was either unsorted cells or a sorted T cell fraction (not recorded which). The clonotype was recovered from a human donor.

The CDR3 here reads CASALAGSTDTQYF. The chain links TRBV2 with TRBJ2-3; without DNA, the TCRdb call of TRBD2 cannot be checked. According to the germline V gene, CDR1 reads SNHLY and CDR2 reads FYNNEI. The CDR3 holds 14 amino acids from the cysteine to the phenylalanine. There is no recorded DNA.